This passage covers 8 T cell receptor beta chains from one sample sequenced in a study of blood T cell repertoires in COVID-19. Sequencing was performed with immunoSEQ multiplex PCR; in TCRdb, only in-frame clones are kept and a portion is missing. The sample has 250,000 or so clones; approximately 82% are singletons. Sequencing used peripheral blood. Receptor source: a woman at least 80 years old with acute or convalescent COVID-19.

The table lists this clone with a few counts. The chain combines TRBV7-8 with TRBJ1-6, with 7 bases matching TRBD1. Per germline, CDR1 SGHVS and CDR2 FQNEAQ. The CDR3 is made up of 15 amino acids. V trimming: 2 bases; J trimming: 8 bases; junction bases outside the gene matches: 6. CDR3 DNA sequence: TGTGCCAGCAGCTTATCGACAGGGTTGGATTCACCCCTCCACTTT. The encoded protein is CASSLSTGLDSPLHF.

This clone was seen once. CDR3 sequence (DNA): TGTGCCACCGAACAAAAGGACAGGGGATCTCAGCCCCAGCATTTT. Its translation: CATEQKDRGSQPQHF. The chain couples TRBV19 to TRBJ1-5, with TRBD1 matching over 9 bases. J was trimmed by 6 bases and V by 10 bases; bases with no gene match: 13. Germline V gene sequence: CDR1 LNHDA, CDR2 SQIVND (reference sequence). The CDR3 is 15 amino acids.

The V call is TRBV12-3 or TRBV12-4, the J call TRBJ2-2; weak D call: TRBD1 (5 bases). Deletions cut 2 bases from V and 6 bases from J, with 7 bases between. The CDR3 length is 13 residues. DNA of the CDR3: TGTGCCAGCAGTTTATTCAGGGCCGGGGAGCTGTTTTTT. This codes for CASSLFRAGELFF.

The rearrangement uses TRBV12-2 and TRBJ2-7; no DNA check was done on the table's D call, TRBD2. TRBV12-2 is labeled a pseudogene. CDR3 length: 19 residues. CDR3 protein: CASRLLPFVAGGGLGEQYF. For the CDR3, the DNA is TGTGCAAGTCGCTTACTTCCGTTTGTAGCGGGAGGGGGCCTGGGCGAGCAGTACTTC.

CDR3: CASSAGTGGNTIYF. DNA for the CDR3: TGTGCCAGCAGCGCCGGAACAGGGGGGAACACCATATATTTT. The chain is built from TRBV9 and TRBJ1-3; 8 nucleotides line up with TRBD1. Germline assignment: CDR1 SGDLS and CDR2 YYNGEE. Unmatched junction bases numbered 6, after V lost 3 bases and J lost 7 bases. This CDR3 spans 14 amino acids.

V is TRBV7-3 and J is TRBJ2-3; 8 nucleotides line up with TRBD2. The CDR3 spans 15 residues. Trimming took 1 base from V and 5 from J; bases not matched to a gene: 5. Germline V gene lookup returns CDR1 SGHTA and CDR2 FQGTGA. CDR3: CASSLRAGVGDTQYF. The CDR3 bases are TGTGCCAGCAGCTTAAGAGCGGGAGTGGGAGATACGCAGTATTTT.

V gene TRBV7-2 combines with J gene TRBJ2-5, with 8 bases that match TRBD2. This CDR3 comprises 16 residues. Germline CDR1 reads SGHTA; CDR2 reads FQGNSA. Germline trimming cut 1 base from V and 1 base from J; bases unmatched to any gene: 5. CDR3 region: CASSLGVAGLQETQYF. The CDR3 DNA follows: TGTGCCAGCAGCTTAGGGGTAGCGGGGCTCCAAGAGACCCAGTACTTC. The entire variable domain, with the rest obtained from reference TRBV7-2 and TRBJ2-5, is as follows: GAGVSQSPSNKVTEKGKDVELRCDPISGHTALYWYRQSLGQGLEFLIYFQGNSAPDKSGLPSDRFSAERTGGSVSTLTIQRTQQEDSAVYLCASSLGVAGLQETQYFGPGTRLLVL.

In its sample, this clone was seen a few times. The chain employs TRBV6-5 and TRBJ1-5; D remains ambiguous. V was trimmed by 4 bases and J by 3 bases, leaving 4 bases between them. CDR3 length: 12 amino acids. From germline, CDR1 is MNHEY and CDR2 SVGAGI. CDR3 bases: TGTGCCAGCAGTTTCTTCAATCAGCCCCAGCATTTT. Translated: CASSFFNQPQHF.